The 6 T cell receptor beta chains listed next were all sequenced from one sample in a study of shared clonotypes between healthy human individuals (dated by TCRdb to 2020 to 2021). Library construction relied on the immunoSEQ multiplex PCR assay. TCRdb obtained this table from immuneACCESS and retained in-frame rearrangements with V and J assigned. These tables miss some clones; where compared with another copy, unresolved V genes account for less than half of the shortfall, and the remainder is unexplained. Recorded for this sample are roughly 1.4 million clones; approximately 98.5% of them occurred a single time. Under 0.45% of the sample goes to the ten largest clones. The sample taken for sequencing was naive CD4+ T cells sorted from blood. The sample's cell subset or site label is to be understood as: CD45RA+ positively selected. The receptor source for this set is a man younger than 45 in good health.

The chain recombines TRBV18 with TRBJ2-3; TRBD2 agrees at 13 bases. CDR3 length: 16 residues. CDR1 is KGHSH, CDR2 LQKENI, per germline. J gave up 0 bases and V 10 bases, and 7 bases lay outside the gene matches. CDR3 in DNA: TGTGCCACCGCGGGACTAGCGGGGTCTAGCACAGATACGCAGTATTTT. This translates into CATAGLAGSSTDTQYF.

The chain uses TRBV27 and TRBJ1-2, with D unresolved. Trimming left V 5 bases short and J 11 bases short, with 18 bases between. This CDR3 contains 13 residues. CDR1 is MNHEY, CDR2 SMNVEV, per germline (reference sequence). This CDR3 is CASSHGTREWYTF. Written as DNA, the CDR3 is TGTGCCAGCAGTCACGGCACTAGGGAGTGGTACACCTTC.

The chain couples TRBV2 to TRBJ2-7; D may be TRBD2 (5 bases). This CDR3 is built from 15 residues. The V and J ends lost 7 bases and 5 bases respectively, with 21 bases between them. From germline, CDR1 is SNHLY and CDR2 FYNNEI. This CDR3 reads CASTADGAGVNEQYF. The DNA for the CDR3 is TGTGCCAGCACCGCGGACGGTGCGGGTGTCAACGAGCAGTACTTC.

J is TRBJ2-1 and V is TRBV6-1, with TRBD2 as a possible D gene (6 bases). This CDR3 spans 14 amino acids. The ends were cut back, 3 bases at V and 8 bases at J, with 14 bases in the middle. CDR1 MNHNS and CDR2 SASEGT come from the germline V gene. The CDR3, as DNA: TGTGCCAGCAGTGAGCGGGAATTAATGGATGAGCAGTTCTTC. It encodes CASSERELMDEQFF.

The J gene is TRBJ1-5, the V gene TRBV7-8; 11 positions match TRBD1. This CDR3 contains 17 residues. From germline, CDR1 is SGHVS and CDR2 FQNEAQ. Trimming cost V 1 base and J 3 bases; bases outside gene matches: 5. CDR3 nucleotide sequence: TGTGCCAGCAGCTTAGGGACAGGGGGCGCGAACAATCAGCCCCAGCATTTT. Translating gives CASSLGTGGANNQPQHF.

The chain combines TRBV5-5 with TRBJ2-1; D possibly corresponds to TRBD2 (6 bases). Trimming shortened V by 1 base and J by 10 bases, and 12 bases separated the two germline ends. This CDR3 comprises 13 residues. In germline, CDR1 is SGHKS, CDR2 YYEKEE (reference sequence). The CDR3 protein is CASSLRTLAEQFF. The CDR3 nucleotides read TGTGCCAGCAGCTTGCGAACGCTAGCGGAGCAGTTCTTC.